The present T cell receptor (beta chain) was sequenced within a study of T cells in Graves' hyperthyroidism and ophthalmopathy. The study excluded patients with uncontrolled infection, other autoimmune disease, pregnancy or lactation. On this clonotype itself: The antigen is unknown.

Trimming removed 0 bases from V and 2 bases from J, with 8 bases in between. Germline V lookup: CDR1 DFQATT, CDR2 SNEGSKA (reference sequence). The length of the CDR3 is 14 residues. The investigators amplified TCR beta CDR3 regions from RNA transcripts. First-round RT-PCR targeting the TCR CDR3 was performed with the HTBI primer set. TCRdb ran MiXCR on the multiplex PCR reads and lists one entry per CDR3 protein. This sample yields around 450,000 distinct CDR3 sequences, of which approximately 14% are seen a single time; 7.5% to 8% belongs to the top ten. Study-wide points: Patients with ophthalmopathy were separated from those with stable hyperthyroidism by a 13 V-J model.

This rearrangement joins TRBV20-1 to TRBJ1-3, with D tentatively TRBD1 (5 bases). Sequencing was carried out using blood. This sequence originates from a woman aged 18-29 years with Graves' hyperthyroidism. For the CDR3, the DNA is TGCAGTGCTAGAGATCCAGGGACTGGAAACACCATATATTTT. This sequence encodes CSARDPGTGNTIYF.